This T cell receptor (beta chain) was identified in a study of shared T cell receptors in the human thymus. The sample holds one count of this clone. The CDR3 has 16 amino acids. V lost 0 bases to trimming and J lost 3 bases, with 15 bases between them. Per germline, CDR1 MNHEY and CDR2 SVGAGI. Assay: immunoSEQ multiplex PCR; the TCRdb copy retains only in-frame clones and omits some. The sample lists 500,000 to 750,000 clones, approximately 90% occurring once. The same data also went into a second study, on human thymus T cells. From that second work: Finnish infants who were healthy and having corrective surgery for congenital heart defects made up the donors. From resections taken during corrective heart surgery, the thymus tissue was obtained. An apparent bias in V and J gene usage was seen in thymic and blood repertoires.

The sequencing input was thymocytes. This receptor was obtained from a boy in the first two years of life with a congenital heart defect. The rearrangement links TRBV6-5 to TRBJ2-7; D ambiguous. CDR3 region: CASSYSTAGKSYEQYF. CDR3 in DNA: TGTGCCAGCAGTTACTCTACGGCAGGAAAGAGCTACGAGCAGTACTTC.